Presented here are 8 T cell receptor beta chains from one specimen sequenced in a study of blood T cell repertoires in COVID-19 (dated by TCRdb to 2018 to 2021). Receptor libraries were prepared by the immunoSEQ multiplex PCR assay. TCRdb holds this immuneACCESS table with in-frame rearrangements only. Some clones are missing; in checked studies, unresolved V genes explain under half, and the rest has no known cause. Present in this sample are about 220,000 clones, about 91% of which were seen just once. Roughly 2.4% of the sample is held by the ten biggest clonotypes. The sequencing input was PBMCs or T cells enriched from blood (not recorded which). The receptors here all came from a middle-aged woman with acute COVID-19.

Note on this clone: One junction end does not reproduce the germline sequence, and a read error may be involved. The rearrangement joins TRBV13 to TRBJ1-2; TRBD1 matches at 8 bases. CDR1 and CDR2 from the germline V gene are PRHDT and FYEKMQ (reference sequence). The CDR3 is 14 residues long. CDR3 sequence: CASSLGSGGVPYTF. In DNA form, the CDR3 reads TGTGCCAGCAGCCTAGGTTCAGGGGGCGTGCCCTACACCTTC.

The rearrangement uses TRBV28 and TRBJ1-5; the D is unclear. The CDR3 length is 17 residues. CDR1 and CDR2 from the germline V gene are MDHEN and SYDVKM. Trimming cost V 6 bases and J 0 bases, with 18 bases left between them. The CDR3 reads CASSDPSGHYSNQPQHF. The CDR3 DNA reads as TGTGCCAGCAGCGACCCCTCTGGCCACTATAGCAATCAGCCCCAGCATTTT.

V is TRBV5-4 and J is TRBJ2-7, with 8 bases that match TRBD2. Germline V gives CDR1 SGHNT, CDR2 YYREEE (reference sequence). This CDR3 comprises 13 residues. Trimming took 3 bases from V and 5 from J; bases not matched to a gene: 4. The DNA of the CDR3 is TGTGCCAGCAGCTCGAGCGGGAGCAACGAGCAGTACGTC. This sequence encodes CASSSSGSNEQYV.

In its sample, this clone was seen once. The gene calls are TRBV28 and TRBJ2-7; tentatively, D is TRBD1 (6 bases). This CDR3 is built from 13 residues. V was trimmed by 3 bases and J by 4 bases, leaving 10 bases between them. CDR1 and CDR2 (germline): MDHEN, SYDVKM. The CDR3 DNA sequence: TGTGCCAGCAGTTTCACAGGGAGATACGAGCAGTACGTC. This encodes CASSFTGRYEQYV.

The V call is TRBV7-9, the J call TRBJ1-2; 8 bases are a match to TRBD1. This CDR3 has 15 residues. Unmatched junction bases numbered 7, after V lost 3 bases and J lost 4 bases. Germline V gene sequence: CDR1 SEHNR, CDR2 FQNEAQ (reference sequence). CDR3 sequence: CASSFGQGSFYGYTF. Here the CDR3 DNA reads TGTGCCAGCAGCTTCGGACAGGGTAGTTTCTATGGCTACACCTTC.

This chain uses TRBV6-5 with TRBJ2-7; TRBD1 is a possible D gene (6 bases). Trimming removed 4 bases from V and 7 bases from J, with 14 bases in between. CDR3 length equals 13 residues. Germline CDR1 reads MNHEY; CDR2 reads SVGAGI. The CDR3 loop reads CASSSFQQGEQYF. The CDR3 region has the DNA TGTGCCAGCAGTTCCTTTCAACAGGGTGAGCAGTACTTC.

This sequence joins TRBV9 and TRBJ2-3, with a weak D call TRBD1 (6 bases). The CDR3 has 13 amino acids. V was pared by 3 bases and J by 4 bases, with 9 bases between. The germline gives CDR1 SGDLS, CDR2 YYNGEE. The CDR3 protein is CASSAQGPDTQYF. DNA of the CDR3: TGTGCCAGCAGCGCACAGGGTCCAGATACGCAGTATTTT.

The V gene is TRBV2, the J gene TRBJ2-3; 13 bases are a match to TRBD2. In germline, CDR1 is SNHLY, CDR2 FYNNEI. This CDR3 comprises 15 residues. J gave up 6 bases and V 5 bases, and 5 bases lay outside the gene matches. The CDR3 bases are TGTGCCAGCAGTACCGGGACTAGCGGGATCGATACGCAGTATTTT. The encoded protein is CASSTGTSGIDTQYF.